The rows below give T cell receptor beta chains drawn from one sample of a study of cytomegalovirus exposure and HLA in healthy donors. Repertoires were generated with immunoSEQ multiplex PCR, while TCRdb's copy carries only in-frame clones and drops some. The repertoire consists of some 120,000 clones, with roughly 63% occurring once and the leading ten covering roughly 1.6%. Sequences were obtained from PBMCs. The receptors derive from a man under 40 in good health and CMV-seropositive. Each CDR3 is given with its conserved first and last residue. A D gene is named only where the DNA matches it firmly. Size is omitted from some rows. Given values are once, few, many or a class for expanded clones.

TRBD2	TRBV5-1	TRBJ2-2	-	TGCGCCAGCAGCTTGGGGGCGGGAGGAACCGGGGAGCTGTTTTTT	CASSLGAGGTGELFF
-	TRBV7-2	TRBJ1-2	-	TGTGCCAGCAGCTTATTAAGGGGATCTAACTATGGCTACACCTTC	CASSLLRGSNYGYTF
TRBD2	TRBV6-6	TRBJ2-5	few	TGTGCCAGCAGTTACTCGACCGGGGGGGAGACCCAGTACTTC	CASSYSTGGETQYF
TRBD2	TRBV19	TRBJ2-5	-	TGTGCCAGTAGTTCAGGAAGACTAGCGCAAGAGACCCAGTACTTC	CASSSGRLAQETQYF
TRBD1	TRBV25-1	TRBJ2-7	few	TGTGCCAGCAGTTCCCGAGGGACAGGGGGCCTTTTCTACGAGCAGTACTTC	CASSSRGTGGLFYEQYF
TRBD1	TRBV5-1	TRBJ2-2	-	TGCGCCAGCAGCCCGGACAGGGGGCGCCCCGGGGAGCTGTTTTTT	CASSPDRGRPGELFF
-	TRBV27	TRBJ1-6	-	TGTGCCAGCAGTTTGGTTCCAGGGGCACCTAATTCACCCCTCCACTTT	CASSLVPGAPNSPLHF
TRBD1	TRBV4-3	TRBJ1-6	-	TGCGCCAGCAGCCAAGGGACAGGGTTTAATTCACCCCTCCACTTT	CASSQGTGFNSPLHF
-	TRBV7-9	TRBJ2-1	-	TGTGCCAGCAGCTTAGGAGGTCAACCGGGCAATGAGCAGTTCTTC	CASSLGGQPGNEQFF
TRBD2	TRBV6-6	TRBJ2-7	-	TGTGCCAGCAGTGCCGGACTAGCGGGGTCGAACTACGAGCAGTACTTC	CASSAGLAGSNYEQYF